This TCR beta chain was recovered during a study of blood T cell repertoires in COVID-19. Study information: PBMCs, B-cell-depleted T cells, or T cells provided the cDNA or gDNA that made up the material.

The CDR3 spans 15 residues. The junction had 14 bases not matched to a gene; V was cut back by 10 bases and J by 2 bases. Germline CDR1 is MNHEY and CDR2 is SMNVEV (reference sequence). In the study's own analysis: Quantification of nucleated cells was approximated via reference gene primer amplification. Assay: immunoSEQ multiplex PCR; the TCRdb copy retains only in-frame clones and omits some. The D gene and trimming were derived from the DNA, and the V and J assignments and clone size from that table. This sample has some 300,000 clones, with 85% to 90% found just once. It was during active infection that Seattle patients were enrolled and then longitudinally followed.

Sequencing was done on a sample of peripheral blood. The rearrangement uses TRBV27 and TRBJ2-7; 7 bases fit TRBD2. This TCR was recovered from a woman younger than 45 with COVID-19, enrolled during active disease. CDR3 nucleotides: TGTGCCAACATCAACATGACAGCGGGGCCCTACGAGCAGTACTTC. Protein product: CANINMTAGPYEQYF.